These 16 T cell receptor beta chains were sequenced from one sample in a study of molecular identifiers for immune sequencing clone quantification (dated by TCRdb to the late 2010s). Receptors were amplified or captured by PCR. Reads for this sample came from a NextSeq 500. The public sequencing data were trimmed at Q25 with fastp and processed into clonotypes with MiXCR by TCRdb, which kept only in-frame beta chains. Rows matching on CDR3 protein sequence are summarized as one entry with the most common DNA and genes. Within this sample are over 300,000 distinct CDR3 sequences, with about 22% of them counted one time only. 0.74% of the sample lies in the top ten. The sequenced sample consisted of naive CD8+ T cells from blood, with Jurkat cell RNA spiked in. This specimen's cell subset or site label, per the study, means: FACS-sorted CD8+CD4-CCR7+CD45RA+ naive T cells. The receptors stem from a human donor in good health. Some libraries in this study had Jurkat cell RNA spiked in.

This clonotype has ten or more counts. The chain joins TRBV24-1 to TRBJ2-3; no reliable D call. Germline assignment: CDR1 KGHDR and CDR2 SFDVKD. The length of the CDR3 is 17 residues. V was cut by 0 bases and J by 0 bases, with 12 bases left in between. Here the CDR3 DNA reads TGTGCCACCAGTGATTTGCCCCAGAGCGCAAGCACAGATACGCAGTATTTT. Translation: CATSDLPQSASTDTQYF.

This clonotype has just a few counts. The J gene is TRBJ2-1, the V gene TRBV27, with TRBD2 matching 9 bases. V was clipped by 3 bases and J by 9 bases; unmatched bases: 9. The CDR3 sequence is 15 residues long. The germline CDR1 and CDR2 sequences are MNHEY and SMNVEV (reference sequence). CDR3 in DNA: TGTGCCAGCAGTTTGTCTAGCGGGATCATCGGTGAGCAGTTCTTC. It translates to CASSLSSGIIGEQFF.

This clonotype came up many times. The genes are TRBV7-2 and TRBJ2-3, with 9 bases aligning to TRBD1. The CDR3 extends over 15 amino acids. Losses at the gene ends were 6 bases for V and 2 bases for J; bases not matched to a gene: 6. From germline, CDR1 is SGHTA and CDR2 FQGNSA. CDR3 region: CASRTGTGFTDTQYF. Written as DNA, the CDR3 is TGTGCCAGCAGGACCGGGACAGGGTTCACAGATACGCAGTATTTT.

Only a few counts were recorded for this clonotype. The CDR3 DNA is TGTGCCAGTAGCCCAGGGTGGCACACCGGGGAGCTGTTTTTT. The encoded protein is CASSPGWHTGELFF. This rearrangement joins TRBV19 to TRBJ2-2, with a possible D match to TRBD1 (5 bases). The length of the CDR3 is 14 residues. The V end lost 6 bases, the J end lost 3 bases, and 11 bases lay between the germline ends. In germline, CDR1 is LNHDA, CDR2 SQIVND (reference sequence).

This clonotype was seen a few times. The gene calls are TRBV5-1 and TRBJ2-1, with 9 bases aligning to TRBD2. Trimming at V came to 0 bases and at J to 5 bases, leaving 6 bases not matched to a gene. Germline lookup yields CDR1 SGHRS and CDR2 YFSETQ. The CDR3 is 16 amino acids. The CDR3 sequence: CASSLDPASGDNEQFF. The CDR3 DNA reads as TGCGCCAGCAGCTTGGATCCGGCTAGCGGGGACAATGAGCAGTTCTTC. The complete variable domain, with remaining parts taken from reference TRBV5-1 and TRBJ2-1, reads KAGVTQTPRYLIKTRGQQVTLSCSPISGHRSVSWYQQTPGQGLQFLFEYFSETQRNKGNFPGRFSGRQFSNSRSEMNVSTLELGDSALYLCASSLDPASGDNEQFFGPGTRLTVL.

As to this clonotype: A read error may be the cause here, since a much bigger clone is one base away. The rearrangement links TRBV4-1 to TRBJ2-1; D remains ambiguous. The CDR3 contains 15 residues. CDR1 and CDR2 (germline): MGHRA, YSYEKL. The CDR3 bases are TGCACCAGCAGCCAAGATCACAGCTCCTACAATGAGCAGTTCTTC. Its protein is CTSSQDHSSYNEQFF.

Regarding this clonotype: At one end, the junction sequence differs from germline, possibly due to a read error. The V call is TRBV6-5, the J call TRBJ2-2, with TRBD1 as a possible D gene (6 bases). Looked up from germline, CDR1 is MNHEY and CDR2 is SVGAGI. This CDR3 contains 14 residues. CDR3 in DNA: TGTGCCTGCAGTTACGGCACAAGGGGGGGGGAGCTGTTTTTT. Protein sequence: CACSYGTRGGELFF.

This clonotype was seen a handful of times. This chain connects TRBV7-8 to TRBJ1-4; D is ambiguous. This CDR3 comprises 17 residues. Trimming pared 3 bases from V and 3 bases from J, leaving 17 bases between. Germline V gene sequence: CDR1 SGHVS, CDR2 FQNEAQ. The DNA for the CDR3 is TGTGCCAGCAGCTTTGTCGGTCTAGGATTGGCTAATGAAAAACTGTTTTTT. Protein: CASSFVGLGLANEKLFF.

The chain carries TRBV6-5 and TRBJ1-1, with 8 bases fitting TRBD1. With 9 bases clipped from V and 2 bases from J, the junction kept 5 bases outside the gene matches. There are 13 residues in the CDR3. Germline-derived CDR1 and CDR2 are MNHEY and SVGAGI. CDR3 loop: CASRQGHNTEAFF. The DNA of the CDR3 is TGTGCCAGTCGACAGGGGCATAACACTGAAGCTTTCTTT.

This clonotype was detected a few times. This chain's CDR3 is CASSPEDRAGETQYF. The CDR3 region has the DNA TGTGCCAGCAGCCCCGAGGACAGGGCCGGGGAGACCCAGTACTTC. The chain links TRBV9 to TRBJ2-5; the match to TRBD1 covers 8 bases. CDR3 length: 15 residues. Germline CDR1 SGDLS, CDR2 YYNGEE. After removal of 4 bases from V and 5 bases from J, the junction contained 10 bases not matched to a gene. Using reference TRBV9 and TRBJ2-5 for the parts outside the CDR3, the full variable domain is DSGVTQTPKHLITATGQRVTLRCSPRSGDLSVYWYQQSLDQGLQFLIQYYNGEERAKGNILERFSAQQFPDLHSELNLSSLELGDSALYFCASSPEDRAGETQYFGPGTRLLVL.

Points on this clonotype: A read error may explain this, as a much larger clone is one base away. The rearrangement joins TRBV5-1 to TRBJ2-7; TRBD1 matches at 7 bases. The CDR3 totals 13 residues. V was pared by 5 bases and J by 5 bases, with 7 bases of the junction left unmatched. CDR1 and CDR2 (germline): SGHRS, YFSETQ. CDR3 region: CASSYEGAHEQYF. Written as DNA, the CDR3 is TGCGCCAGCAGTTATGAGGGGGCCCACGAGCAGTACTTC.

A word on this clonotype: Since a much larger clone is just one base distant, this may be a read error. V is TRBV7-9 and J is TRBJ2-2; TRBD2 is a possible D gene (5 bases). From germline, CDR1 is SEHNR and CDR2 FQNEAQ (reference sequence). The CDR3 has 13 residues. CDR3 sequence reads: CASRHPHTGEPFF. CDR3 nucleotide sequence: TGTGCCAGCAGACATCCCCACACCGGGGAGCCGTTTTTT.

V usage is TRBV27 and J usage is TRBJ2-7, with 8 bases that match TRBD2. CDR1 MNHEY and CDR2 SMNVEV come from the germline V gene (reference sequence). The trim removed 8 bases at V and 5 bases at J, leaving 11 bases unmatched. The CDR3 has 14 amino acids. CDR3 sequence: CASQTGTRGNEQYF. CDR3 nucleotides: TGTGCCAGCCAAACCGGGACTAGGGGCAACGAGCAGTACTTC.

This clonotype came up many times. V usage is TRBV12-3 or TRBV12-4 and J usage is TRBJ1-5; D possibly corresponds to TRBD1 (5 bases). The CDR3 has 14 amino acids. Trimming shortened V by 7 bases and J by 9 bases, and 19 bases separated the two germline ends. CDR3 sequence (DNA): TGTGCCAGCATCCTCGGCGGGACTTCTGGGCCCCAGCATTTT. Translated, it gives CASILGGTSGPQHF.

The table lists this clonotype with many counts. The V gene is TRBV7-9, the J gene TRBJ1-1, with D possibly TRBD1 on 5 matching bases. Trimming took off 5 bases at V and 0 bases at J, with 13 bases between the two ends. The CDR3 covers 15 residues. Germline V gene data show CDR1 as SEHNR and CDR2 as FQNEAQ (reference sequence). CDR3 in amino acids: CASSRDPSVNTEAFF. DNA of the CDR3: TGTGCCAGCAGCCGGGACCCCTCGGTGAACACTGAAGCTTTCTTT.

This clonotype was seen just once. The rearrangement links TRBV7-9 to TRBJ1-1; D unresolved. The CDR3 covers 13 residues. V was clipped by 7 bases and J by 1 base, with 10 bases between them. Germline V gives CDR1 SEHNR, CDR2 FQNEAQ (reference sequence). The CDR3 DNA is TGTGCCAGCAACGATGGATCGAACACTGAAGCTTTCTTT. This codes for CASNDGSNTEAFF.